The 11 T cell receptor beta chains below all came from one sample that was sequenced in a study of T-cell reconstitution after alpha-beta-depleted transplantation in children. Preparation of the TCRbeta library involved a method that used unique molecular identifiers. MiXCR, run by TCRdb on the PCR reads, gives a single entry per CDR3 protein. The table has about 580,000 distinct CDR3 sequences, 27% seen once. Sequences were derived from PBMCs, sampled before TCRalphabeta/CD19-depleted stem cell transplant. Receptors originate from a boy under two years old with Wiskott-Aldrich syndrome, due to receive a stem cell transplant.

This clonotype was counted once. This chain connects TRBV7-6 to TRBJ2-1, with D maybe TRBD2 (6 bases). The CDR3 is 15 amino acids. Germline loops: CDR1 SGHVS, CDR2 FNYEAQ. Trimming cost V 6 bases and J 0 bases, with 12 bases left between them. For the CDR3, the DNA is TGTGCCAGCAGGATGGGGACTGTCTCCTACAATGAGCAGTTCTTC. As protein: CASRMGTVSYNEQFF.

The chain recombines TRBV29-1 with TRBJ1-1; D is unclear. CDR1 is SQVTM, CDR2 ANQGSEA, per germline. The CDR3 totals 10 residues. The V end lost 6 bases, the J end lost 11 bases, and 13 bases lay between the germline ends. In DNA, the CDR3 is TGCAGCGTGGGGTCCACACGGGCTTTCTTT. Protein: CSVGSTRAFF.

The chain links TRBV5-1 to TRBJ2-7, with TRBD2 identical over 14 bases. Unmatched junction bases numbered 13, after V lost 5 bases and J lost 6 bases. Germline V gene sequence: CDR1 SGHRS, CDR2 YFSETQ. This CDR3 region has 17 residues. The CDR3 DNA follows: TGCGCCAGCAGTCTCGGGACTAGCGGGAGTAAGTTGGGCGAGCAGTACTTC. This translates into CASSLGTSGSKLGEQYF.

This chain links TRBV30 with TRBJ1-1; 8 bases line up with TRBD1. Germline CDR1 is GTSNPN and CDR2 is SVGIG (reference sequence). The trim removed 0 bases at V and 5 bases at J, leaving 2 bases unmatched. The CDR3 is made up of 13 amino acids. CDR3 protein: CAWSVNRGTEAFF. The CDR3 DNA reads TGTGCCTGGAGTGTCAACAGGGGGACTGAAGCTTTCTTT.

This chain links TRBV24-1 with TRBJ2-1, with D uncertain. CDR3 size: 15 residues. Deletions cut 4 bases from V and 3 bases from J, with 12 bases between. CDR1 is KGHDR, CDR2 SFDVKD, per germline. CDR3 protein: CATSDPKIFYNEQFF. The CDR3 bases are TGTGCCACCAGTGACCCGAAGATTTTCTACAATGAGCAGTTCTTC.

The chain couples TRBV28 to TRBJ2-7; either TRBD1 or TRBD2 may fit D (5 bases each). Trimming took off 6 bases at V and 2 bases at J, with 14 bases between the two ends. CDR1 MDHEN and CDR2 SYDVKM come from the germline V gene. The CDR3 contains 14 residues. CDR3 in amino acids: CASRPGTPTYEQYF. The CDR3 coding sequence is TGTGCCAGCAGGCCCGGGACGCCTACCTACGAGCAGTACTTC.

The rearrangement links TRBV28 to TRBJ2-3, with TRBD2 matching over 12 bases. J gave up 6 bases and V 4 bases, and 8 bases lay outside the gene matches. Germline V CDR1 and CDR2: MDHEN, SYDVKM. The CDR3 runs 16 residues. This CDR3 reads CASSSQTSGRVDTQYF. CDR3 bases: TGTGCCAGCAGTTCCCAGACTAGCGGGAGAGTGGATACGCAGTATTTT.

The chain couples TRBV5-8 to TRBJ1-2, with 8 bases aligning to TRBD1. CDR1 SGHTS and CDR2 YDEGEE come from the germline V gene. Trimming took 3 bases from V and 8 from J; bases not matched to a gene: 3. The CDR3 is made up of 12 amino acids. The CDR3 loop is CASSSRQGGYTF. CDR3 bases: TGTGCCAGCAGCTCCCGACAGGGGGGCTACACCTTC. The variable domain in full, completed from reference TRBV5-8 and TRBJ1-2, reads EAGVTQSPTHLIKTRGQQATLRCSPISGHTSVYWYQQALGLGLQFLLWYDEGEERNRGNFPPRFSGRQFPNYSSELNVNALELEDSALYLCASSSRQGGYTFGSGTRLTVV.

V usage is TRBV12-3 or TRBV12-4 and J usage is TRBJ2-2; 10 bases agree with TRBD2. This CDR3 is 17 amino acids long. J lost 8 bases, V lost 6 bases, and 15 bases had no gene match. The CDR3 DNA sequence: TGTGCCAGCAGCAAAGCACCGGGACTAGCGTATGTTGGGGAGCTGTTTTTT. This codes for CASSKAPGLAYVGELFF.

The chain employs TRBV20-1 and TRBJ2-2; 9 bases match TRBD2. The CDR3 length is 16 residues. With V trimmed by 0 bases and J by 1 base, 3 bases remained unmatched. CDR1 and CDR2 from the germline V gene are DFQATT and SNEGSKA (reference sequence). The CDR3 region has the DNA TGCAGTGCTAGAGATAGCGGGAGAGGGAACACCGGGGAGCTGTTTTTT. Its protein product is CSARDSGRGNTGELFF.

This clonotype has just a few counts. This chain links TRBV5-1 with TRBJ1-2; D not resolved. Germline CDR1 and CDR2: SGHRS and YFSETQ. The CDR3 covers 13 residues. Trimming took off 0 bases at V and 4 bases at J, with 7 bases between the two ends. The CDR3 region has the DNA TGCGCCAGCAGCTTGGTCGCAAGCTATGGCTACACCTTC. Translating gives CASSLVASYGYTF.